A single T cell receptor (beta chain) is shown here with its context. Its specificity is not known. This table comes from immunoSEQ multiplex PCR, and its TCRdb copy is limited to in-frame clones, with some not included. This sample has 20,000 to 25,000 clones; over 65% occur once, and the top ten carry roughly 24%. The V and J ends lost 1 base and 10 bases respectively, with 8 bases between them. CDR3 length equals 13 residues. CDR1 is SGHDN and CDR2 is FVKESK in the germline V gene. These data come from a study of lymphopenia after photon versus proton radiotherapy. Study-wide results and limits: Authors raise, but do not show, better survival with proton therapy.

Material: peripheral blood, obtained from a patient treated with photon-based radiotherapy. The chain links TRBV14 to TRBJ1-6; D call uncertain. This TCR was recovered from a man aged 35-49 years with gastric cancer. The CDR3 coding sequence is TGTGCCAGCAGCCAAGGTGGTTGGTCACCCCTCCACTTT. Encoded protein: CASSQGGWSPLHF. Variable domain in full (rest from reference TRBV14 and TRBJ1-6): EAGVTQFPSHSVIEKGQTVTLRCDPISGHDNLYWYRRVMGKEIKFLLHFVKESKQDESGMPNNRFLAERTGGTYSTLKVQPAELEDSGVYFCASSQGGWSPLHFGNGTRLTVT.